The clone carrying this T cell receptor beta chain was found many times. The antigen is not known. The read gets to within 3 residues of the CDR3 end, and the germline J gene fills in the rest. This sample is drawn from a study of T cell clonality in common variable immunodeficiency. Assay used: immunoSEQ multiplex PCR; TCRdb lists only in-frame clones, some missing. The sample is made up of about 15,000 clones, none counted only once. CVID subjects were 15 female and 29 male, aged roughly 8 to 64. Study-wide results and caveats: CVID subjects shared fewer TCRbeta clones than healthy controls did. In common variable immunodeficiency, TCR beta chains reportedly carried fewer deletions and N-nucleotide insertions. Compared with healthy controls, CVID subjects showed increased TCRbeta clonality, mostly in about a third. What drives increased CVID clonality needs T cell subpopulation sequencing.

After removal of 5 bases from V and 3 bases from J, the junction contained 6 bases not matched to a gene. Germline V CDR1 and CDR2: SGHTA, FQGNSA. This CDR3 is 14 amino acids long. The TCR sequence derives from a human donor with common variable immunodeficiency. The chain couples TRBV7-2 to TRBJ2-7; 8 positions agree with TRBD1. Sequenced material: peripheral blood mononuclear cells. CDR3 in amino acids: CASSRTGGGYEQYF. CDR3 DNA, as far as it was read: TGTGCCAGCAGCCGTACAGGGGGTGGCTACGAG.